This record covers a single TCR beta chain. Its antigen is unknown. No quality values exist for individual bases; no much larger clone is one base distant. TCRbeta CDR3 regions were amplified from genomic DNA by means of the immunoSEQ Assay, a bias-controlled multiplex PCR. Per the authors' processing: Within the assay, amplification of reference gene primers was used to estimate how many nucleated cells each sample contained. To quantify the absolute abundance of each unique TCRbeta CDR3 rearrangement, sequence reads were collapsed and filtered. Productive Simpson clonality was computed per sample as the square root of Simpson's diversity index over productive rearrangements. TCRdb's version of the immuneACCESS table is confined to in-frame rearrangements and falls short of the full clone set. An unresolved V gene accounts for under half of the shortfall where checked; the remainder is of unknown origin. Clone size and the V and J calls come from that table; the DNA yielded D and trimming. Present in this sample are 200,000 to 250,000 clones, 85% to 90% of which were seen just once. The biggest ten clones account for around 7.3% of the sample.

Each collaborating institution followed its own protocols to collect whole blood in K2EDTA tubes. For TCRbeta analysis, collaborators shipped samples in one of three forms: frozen whole blood, isolated PBMCs, or DNA extracted from either of those sample types. This sample is drawn from a study of blood T cell repertoires in COVID-19 (TCRdb year 2020). Looking at the study overall: Samples from collaborators originated in the United States, Italy and Spain and spanned both the acute and convalescent phases of COVID-19. The prospective study material was composed of cDNA or gDNA derived from T cells, B-cell-depleted T cells, or PBMCs. The dataset comprised deeply sampled blood TCRbeta repertoires from subjects exposed to, actively infected with, or recovered from COVID-19. A freely available public database, intended as a resource for researchers studying the immune response to SARS-CoV-2, is where the repertoires were released. The samples were drawn from the first 160 participants of the ongoing ImmuneRACE study and from 1,254 subjects provided by 6 global collaborators. Sample metadata almost always included a de-identified subject ID, COVID-19 status, age in years and sex. Where HLA class I and class II types were available, the types were taken from metadata supplied by the sample provider, not from assay-based typing.

Findings and caveats that apply to the study as a whole: The amount of clinical and demographic metadata varied by source and participant and was provided uncurated.

From the cysteine through the phenylalanine, the CDR3 covers 14 amino acids. Here the CDR3 DNA is all that survives: 42 bases in frame from base 1. The V end gives up 6 bases and the J end 5 bases, leaving 8 bases in the junction not matched to a gene. Based on the germline V gene (reference sequence), the CDR1 and CDR2 sequences are WNHNN and SYGVQD. Recombination joined TRBV10-1 with TRBJ2-5, with 8 bases aligning to TRBD1. Source material: peripheral blood. The clonotype originates from a woman aged 70 to 79 with active or convalescent COVID-19. The nucleotide sequence is TGCGCCAGCAGCGAATCGACAGGGGTGGAGACCCAGTACTTC. Translated, it gives CASSESTGVETQYF.